These T cell receptor beta chains were read from a single sample in a study of identical twins. TCRdb used MiXCR to reprocess the 5' RACE reads, holding one entry per CDR3 protein. The sample gives 1.5 million to 2 million distinct CDR3 sequences, less than 40% of which show up once; under 0.35% is in the top ten. Material for sequencing was cord blood. The receptors come from a newborn girl in good health. Each CDR3 is given with its conserved first and last residue. Fields, in order: J gene, V gene, CDR3 protein.

TRBJ1-6,TRBV2,CASSESSNSYNSPLHF
NA,TRBV29-1,CSVGRRNAYNEQYF
TRBJ2-6,TRBV5-1,CASSLAFSGANVLTF
TRBJ2-7,TRBV20-1,CSARRREMPYNEQYF
TRBJ2-1,TRBV7-2,CASRGGTSGSSYNEQFF
TRBJ2-1,TRBV2,CASSKTGTGTHNEQFF
TRBJ2-1,TRBV15,CATSRVSGGYHEQFF
TRBJ1-2,TRBV21-1,CASSNWTGDGYTF
TRBJ2-3,TRBV5-1,CASSTAGLGTDTQYF
TRBJ2-1,TRBV6-1,CASSARQALSYNEQFF
TRBJ2-6,TRBV2,CASSDSLASSGANVLTF
TRBJ2-7,TRBV20-1,CSAKGSSGSVTYEQYF
TRBJ1-6,TRBV12-3/TRBV12-4,CASSTTGGSYNSPLHF
TRBJ2-7,TRBV11-2,CASSLVAGTISYEQYF
TRBJ1-6,TRBV5-1,CASSPTGDSSPLHF
TRBJ2-2,TRBV20-1,CSARSTNTGELFF
TRBJ2-7,TRBV4-1,CASSQGVGSSYEQYF
TRBJ2-7,TRBV24-1,CATSDLDTYEQYF
TRBJ2-1,TRBV5-6,CASSRGLAGASFTNEQFF